The TCR beta chain described here comes from a study of breast tumors, draining lymph nodes, adjacent tissues. Study outcomes and limitations: Luminal-like breast cancer showed significantly greater tumor-nontumor repertoire similarity than basal-like breast cancer did. The data were judged consistent with most tumor T cells coming from lymph node and expanding in tumor.

This clonotype was counted ten times or more. Its antigen is not known. TCRdb itself ran the multiplex PCR reads through MiXCR, one entry per CDR3 protein. The table has under 300,000 distinct CDR3 sequences, around 34% seen once. Axillary draining lymph nodes of breast cancer patients supplied the node samples. What was sequenced was axillary lymph node tissue. This clonotype originated in a female donor with breast cancer. Some clones in this sample may be carry-over from other donors' samples.

CDR3 DNA: TGCGCCAGCAGCACCGACCCCTCAACTAATGAAAAACTGTTTTTT. As protein: CASSTDPSTNEKLFF. The chain employs TRBV5-1 and TRBJ1-4; no clear D. V gave up 4 bases and J gave up 0 bases, with 10 bases separating them. Germline V gene data show CDR1 as SGHRS and CDR2 as YFSETQ. The CDR3 runs to 15 residues.